The subject of this entry is one TCR beta chain. The data derive from a study of human T cells and chemical hapten exposure. TCRdb reprocessed the RACE reads via MiXCR and lists one record per CDR3 protein. The sample holds about 350,000 distinct CDR3 sequences, 5.5% seen once. CDR3 length: 14 amino acids. Germline assignment: CDR1 MNHEY and CDR2 SMNVEV (reference sequence). V gave up 5 bases and J gave up 0 bases, with 8 bases separating them. As to time point: pre-sensitization, week 0. Treatment indicated: therapeutic diphenylcyclopropenone sensitization with weekly scalp DPC. The input for sequencing was whole blood, taken in connection with sensitization to the hapten diphenylcyclopropenone (DPC). The clonotype originates from a woman in her late teens or twenties with alopecia areata. Some clones in this sample may be carry-over from other donors' samples. The chain carries TRBV27 and TRBJ2-4; D unclear. The CDR3 sequence is CASSPTLAKNIQYF. The CDR3 region has the DNA TGTGCCAGCAGTCCTACCTTAGCCAAAAACATTCAGTACTTC.